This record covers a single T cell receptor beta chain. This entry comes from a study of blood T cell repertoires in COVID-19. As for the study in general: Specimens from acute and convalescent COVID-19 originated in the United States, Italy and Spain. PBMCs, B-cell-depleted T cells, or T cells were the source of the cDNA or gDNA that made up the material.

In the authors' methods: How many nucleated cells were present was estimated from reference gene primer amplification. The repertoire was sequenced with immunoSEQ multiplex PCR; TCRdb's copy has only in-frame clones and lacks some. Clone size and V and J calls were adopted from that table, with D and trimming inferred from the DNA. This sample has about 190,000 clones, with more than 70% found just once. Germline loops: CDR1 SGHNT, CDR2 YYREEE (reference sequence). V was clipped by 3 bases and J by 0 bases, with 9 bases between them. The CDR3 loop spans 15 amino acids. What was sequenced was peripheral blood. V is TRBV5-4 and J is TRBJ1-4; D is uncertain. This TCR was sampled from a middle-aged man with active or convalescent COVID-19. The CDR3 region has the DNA TGTGCCAGCAGCTCCCAAGAGTCAACTAATGAAAAACTGTTTTTT. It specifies CASSSQESTNEKLFF.